The clone carrying this TCR beta chain was found once. Per germline, CDR1 MNHEY and CDR2 SMNVEV (reference sequence). V lost 5 bases to trimming and J lost 2 bases; unmatched junction nucleotides: 5. This CDR3 region has 15 residues. This sample was taken from a study of OX40 agonist ivuxolimab in advanced cancers. TCRdb's table, derived via immunoSEQ multiplex PCR, lists solely in-frame clones and lacks some. The sample includes around 62,000 clones, around 87% seen only once; the top ten take 0.38%. The sequencing used CD4+ or CD8+ T cells sorted from blood, collected in a trial of the OX40 agonist ivuxolimab. The chain couples TRBV27 to TRBJ2-3; 9 bases agree with TRBD1. The clonotype comes from an adult with an advanced solid tumor such as melanoma, head and neck, liver or kidney cancer. CDR3 protein: CASSGRTGDTDTQYF. DNA for the CDR3: TGTGCCAGCAGTGGACGGACAGGGGACACAGATACGCAGTATTTT.